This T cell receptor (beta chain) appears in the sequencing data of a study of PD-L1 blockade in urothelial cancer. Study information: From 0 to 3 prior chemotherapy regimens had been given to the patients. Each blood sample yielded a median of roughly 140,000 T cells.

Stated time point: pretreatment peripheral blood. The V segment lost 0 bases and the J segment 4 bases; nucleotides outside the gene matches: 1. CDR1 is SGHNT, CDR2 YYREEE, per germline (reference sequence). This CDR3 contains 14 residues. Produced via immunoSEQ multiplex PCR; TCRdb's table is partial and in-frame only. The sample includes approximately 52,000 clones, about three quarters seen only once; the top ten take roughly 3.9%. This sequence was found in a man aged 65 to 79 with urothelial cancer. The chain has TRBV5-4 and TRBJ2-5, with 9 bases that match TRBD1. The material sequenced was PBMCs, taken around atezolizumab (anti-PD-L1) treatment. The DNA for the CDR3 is TGTGCCAGCAGCTTGGGACAGGGGGGAGAGACCCAGTACTTC. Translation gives CASSLGQGGETQYF.